Presented here are 14 T cell receptor gamma chains from one specimen sequenced in a study of γδ T cells in repeated Plasmodium falciparum infection. Vgamma9/Vdelta2+ and Vdelta2-negative gammadelta T cells were flow-sorted from PBMC for bulk sequencing. TCRdb re-processed the multiplex PCR reads using CATT. The sample contains several thousand gamma-chain clones, nearly 3.5% of which appear only once. Sequenced: gamma-delta T cells from blood. The receptors were gathered from a pool of human donors (malaria-infected and uninfected, not separated).

This clone was counted only a few times. TCRdb has a much larger clone's protein, which differs at residue 9 from the translation of this DNA, likely because of a read error; what is shown is the protein translated from the DNA. The chain carries TRGV8 and TRGJP2. As TCRdb names no J gene, one was assigned here on the basis of a DNA match to germline. The CDR3 extends over 12 amino acids. Looked up from germline, CDR1 is VENAVY and CDR2 is YDSYNSRV. The CDR3 protein is CATWDRDWTKTF. The CDR3 nucleotides are TGTGCCACCTGGGATCGCGATTGGACCAAGACGTTT.

Many counts were recorded for this clone. A read error likely explains this, since a far larger clone differs by one base. Other DNA sequences from this sample encode an identical CDR3 as well. As DNA, the CDR3 is TGCGCCTTGTGGGAGCCACATTATTATAAGAAACTCTTT. Its protein is CALWEPHYYKKLF. This chain links TRGV9 with TRGJ1 or TRGJ2. Per the germline V gene, CDR1 is GITISATS and CDR2 is ISYDGTV (reference sequence). The length of the CDR3 is 13 residues.

This clone appeared a few times. A read error likely explains why the TCRdb protein, taken from a much larger clone, differs from this DNA's translation at residue 5; the protein shown is translated from the DNA. The chain joins TRGV9 to TRGJ1 or TRGJ2. TCRdb records no J gene; here it was assigned by comparing the DNA to germline. V lost 11 bases and J lost 8; bases outside the gene matches: 15. CDR1 GITISATS and CDR2 ISYDGTV come from the germline V gene (reference sequence). This CDR3 has 12 amino acids. The CDR3 nucleotides read TGTGCCTCATATCGTTCCCAGGATAAGAAACTCTTT. This translates into CASYRSQDKKLF.

In the case of this clone: Being one base from a much bigger clone, this may be a read error. The chain recombines TRGV9 with TRGJP. TCRdb carries no J gene annotation; the J gene was assigned here by matching the DNA with germline. The CDR3 totals 16 residues. Germline CDR1 is GITISATS and CDR2 is ISYDGTV (reference sequence). The CDR3, as DNA: TGTGCCTTGTGGGAGACGGAAGAGTTGGGCAAAAAGATCAAGGTATTT. Translating it yields CALWETEELGKKIKVF.

As concerns this clone: TCRdb shows a much larger clone's protein in place of this DNA's translation, and the two differ at residue 4, likely through a read error; the protein shown is translated from the DNA. The chain joins TRGV4 to TRGJP1. The CDR3 has 16 amino acids. The germline V gene has CDR1 EGSTGY and CDR2 YDSYTSSV. CDR3: CATREGVWGTGWFKIF. In DNA form, the CDR3 reads TGTGCCACCCGGGAGGGGGTATGGGGCACTGGTTGGTTCAAGATATTT.

Sample share makes this clone large. Distinct nucleotide sequences in the sample also encode this CDR3. J is TRGJP and V is TRGV9. The CDR3 spans 16 residues. The V gene end was trimmed by 0 bases and the J gene end by 7 bases; junction bases not matched to a gene: 3. Germline lookup yields CDR1 GITISATS and CDR2 ISYDGTV (reference sequence). In DNA form, the CDR3 reads TGTGCCTTGTGGGAGGTGGGGGAGTTGGGCAAAAAAATCAAGGTATTT. Amino acid sequence: CALWEVGELGKKIKVF.

Within the sample, this clone is medium-sized. No J gene call was made, and the V gene is TRGV2. Germline V gene data show CDR1 as EGSNGY and CDR2 as YDSYNSKV. The CDR3 contains 10 residues. CDR3 residues: CATWDGPLHF. CDR3 nucleotide sequence: TGTGCCACCTGGGACGGGCCTTTGCACTTT.

This chain uses TRGV9 with TRGJP. No J gene was available from TCRdb, and it was assigned here by a germline match of the DNA. Trimming took 3 bases from V and 4 from J; bases not matched to a gene: 12. This CDR3 comprises 19 residues. The germline V gene has CDR1 GITISATS and CDR2 ISYDGTV (reference sequence). In DNA, the CDR3 is TGTGCCTTGTGGGAGATACCATACTCTCAAGAGTTGGGCAAAAAAATCAAGGTATTT. Amino acid sequence: CALWEIPYSQELGKKIKVF.

This clone was seen only a few times. The protein in TCRdb stems from a much larger clone and differs at residue 5 from this DNA's translation, likely a read error; here the protein is translated from the DNA. CDR3: CALWGVQVPRHLGKKIKVF. As DNA, the CDR3 is TGTGCCTTGTGGGGGGTGCAGGTCCCAAGGCATTTGGGCAAAAAAATCAAGGTATTT. V usage is TRGV9 and J usage is TRGJP. The J gene is not listed in TCRdb, so it was assigned here from a DNA match to germline. Germline values: CDR1 GITISATS, CDR2 ISYDGTV (reference sequence). The CDR3 contains 19 residues.

This clone is categorized as medium-sized. The limits of the CDR3 on the DNA are not certain, so only TCRdb's listed CDR3 is given. Other DNA sequences within the sample encode an identical CDR3. The J gene went uncalled, whereas the V gene is TRGV9. Both ends counted, the CDR3 spans 28 residues. The V gene's germline CDR1 is GITISATS and CDR2 ISYDGTV (reference sequence). The CDR3 sequence is CALFPLRNSLAVEQHLLSQVSIGRIQHF.

Comment on this clone: The protein TCRdb lists belongs to a much larger clone and differs from this DNA's translation at residue 2, which points to a read error; the protein shown is made from the DNA. The chain is built from TRGV9 and TRGJP. TCRdb does not report a J gene; here it was assigned by matching the DNA to germline references. The CDR3 loop spans 15 amino acids. Germline lookup yields CDR1 GITISATS and CDR2 ISYDGTV (reference sequence). CDR3 coding DNA: TGTACCTTGTGGAACCCCGCGTTGGGCAAAAAAATCAAGGTATTT. Amino acid sequence: CTLWNPALGKKIKVF.

This clone was found a few times. The mismatch at residue 6 between this DNA's translation and the TCRdb protein of a much larger clone likely reflects a read error; the protein shown is translated from the DNA. The chain employs TRGV9 and TRGJP. In the absence of a J gene in TCRdb, the DNA was matched to germline to assign it here. J gave up 4 bases and V 5 bases, and 23 bases lay outside the gene matches. CDR1 and CDR2 (germline): GITISATS, ISYDGTV (reference sequence). The length of the CDR3 is 22 residues. The CDR3 protein is CALWGGKGSRWSQELGKKIKVF. The CDR3 nucleotides read TGTGCCTTGTGGGGGGGTAAAGGGTCCCGCTGGTCTCAAGAGTTGGGCAAAAAAATCAAGGTATTT.

With respect to this clone: Only one base separates this from a far larger clonotype, so it likely reflects a read error. Other DNA sequences from this sample encode an identical CDR3 as well. Called V gene: TRGV9; the J gene was not called. The CDR3 is 25 residues long. Germline CDR1 is GITISATS and CDR2 is ISYDGTV (reference sequence). Written as DNA, the CDR3 is TGTGCCTTGTGGGACCATTGTTGTGGGGAACAACACCTGTTGTCACAGGTAAGTATCGGAAGAATACAACATTTC. Amino acid sequence: CALWDHCCGEQHLLSQVSIGRIQHF.

This clone was detected a few times. A read error may explain this, as a much larger clone is one base away. The V gene is listed as TRGV4; no J gene was called. Per the germline V gene, CDR1 is EGSTGY and CDR2 is YDSYTSSV. The CDR3 sequence is 13 residues long. The CDR3 sequence is CATWDGLHYKKLF. CDR3 sequence (DNA): TGTGCCACCTGGGATGGGTTGCATTATAAGAAGCTCTTT.